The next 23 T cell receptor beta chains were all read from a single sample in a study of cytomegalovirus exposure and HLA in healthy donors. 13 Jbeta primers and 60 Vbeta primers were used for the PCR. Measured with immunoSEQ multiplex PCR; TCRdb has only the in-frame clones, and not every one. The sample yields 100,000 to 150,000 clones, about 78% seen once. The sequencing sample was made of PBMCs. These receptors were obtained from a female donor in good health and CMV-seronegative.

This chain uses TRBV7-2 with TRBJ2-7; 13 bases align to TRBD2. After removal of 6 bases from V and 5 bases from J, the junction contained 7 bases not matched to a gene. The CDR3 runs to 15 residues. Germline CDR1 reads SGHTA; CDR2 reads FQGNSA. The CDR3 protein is CASSRTSGSWNEQYF. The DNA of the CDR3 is TGTGCCAGCAGTCGGACTAGCGGGAGTTGGAACGAGCAGTACTTC.

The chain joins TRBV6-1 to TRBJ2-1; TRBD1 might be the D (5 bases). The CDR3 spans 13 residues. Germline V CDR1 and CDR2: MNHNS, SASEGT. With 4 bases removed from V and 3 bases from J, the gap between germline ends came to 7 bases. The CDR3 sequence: CASSVDSYNEQFF. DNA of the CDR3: TGTGCCAGCAGTGTTGACAGCTACAATGAGCAGTTCTTC.

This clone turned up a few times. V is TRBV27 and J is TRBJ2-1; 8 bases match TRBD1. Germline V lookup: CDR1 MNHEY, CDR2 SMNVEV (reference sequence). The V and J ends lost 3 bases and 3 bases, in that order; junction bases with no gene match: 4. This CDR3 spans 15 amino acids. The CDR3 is CASSFQGAGYNEQFF. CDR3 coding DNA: TGTGCCAGCAGTTTCCAGGGGGCAGGCTACAATGAGCAGTTCTTC.

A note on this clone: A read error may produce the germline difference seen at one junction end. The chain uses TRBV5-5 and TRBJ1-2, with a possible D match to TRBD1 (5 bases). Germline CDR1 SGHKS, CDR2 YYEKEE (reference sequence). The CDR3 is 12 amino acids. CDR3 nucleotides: TGTGCCAGCAGCTTCACGGGGGTCTCTCCACACTTC. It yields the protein CASSFTGVSPHF.

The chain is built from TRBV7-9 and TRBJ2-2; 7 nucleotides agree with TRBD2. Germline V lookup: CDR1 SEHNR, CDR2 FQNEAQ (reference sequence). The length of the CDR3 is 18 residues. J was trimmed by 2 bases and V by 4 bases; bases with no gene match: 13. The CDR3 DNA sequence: TGTGCCAGCAGCTCATCGACCCCTAGCGGAGCTAACACCGGGGAGCTGTTTTTT. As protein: CASSSSTPSGANTGELFF.

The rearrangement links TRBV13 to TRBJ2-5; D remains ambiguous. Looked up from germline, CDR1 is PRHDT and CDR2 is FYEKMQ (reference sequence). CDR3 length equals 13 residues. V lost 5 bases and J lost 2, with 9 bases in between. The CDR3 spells CASSPRLQETQYF. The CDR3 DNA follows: TGTGCCAGCAGCCCAAGACTTCAAGAGACCCAGTACTTC.

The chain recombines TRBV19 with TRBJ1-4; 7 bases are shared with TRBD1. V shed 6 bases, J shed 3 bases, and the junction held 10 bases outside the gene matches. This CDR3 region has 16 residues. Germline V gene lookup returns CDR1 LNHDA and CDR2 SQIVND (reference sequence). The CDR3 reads CASSLWTGRANEKLFF. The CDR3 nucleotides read TGTGCCAGTAGCCTTTGGACAGGCCGAGCTAATGAAAAACTGTTTTTT.

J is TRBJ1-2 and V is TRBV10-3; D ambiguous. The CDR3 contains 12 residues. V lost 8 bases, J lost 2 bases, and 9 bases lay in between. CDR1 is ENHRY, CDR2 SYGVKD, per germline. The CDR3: CAIGGLNYGYTF. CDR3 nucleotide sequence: TGTGCCATCGGAGGTTTGAACTATGGCTACACCTTC.

CDR3 sequence reads: CASSLGGSNQPQHF. CDR3 DNA sequence: TGTGCCAGCAGCTTAGGGGGTAGCAATCAGCCCCAGCATTTT. The chain carries TRBV5-4 and TRBJ1-5; D is perhaps TRBD1 (6 bases). CDR1 is SGHNT and CDR2 is YYREEE in the germline V gene (reference sequence). Trimming took off 2 bases at V and 0 bases at J, with 6 bases between the two ends. This CDR3 region has 14 residues.

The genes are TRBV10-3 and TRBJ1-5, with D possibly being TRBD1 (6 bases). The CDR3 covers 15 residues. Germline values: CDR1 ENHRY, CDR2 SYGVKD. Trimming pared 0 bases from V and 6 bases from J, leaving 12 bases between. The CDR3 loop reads CAISESGGRFQPQHF. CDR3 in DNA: TGTGCCATCAGTGAGTCGGGGGGGCGCTTTCAGCCCCAGCATTTT.

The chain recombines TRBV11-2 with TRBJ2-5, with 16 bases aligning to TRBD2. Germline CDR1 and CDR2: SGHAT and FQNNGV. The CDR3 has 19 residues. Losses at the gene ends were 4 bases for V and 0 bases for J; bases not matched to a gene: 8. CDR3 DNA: TGTGCCAGCAGCTCCTCCGGGACTAGCGGGAGGGCCGACCAAGAGACCCAGTACTTC. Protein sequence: CASSSSGTSGRADQETQYF. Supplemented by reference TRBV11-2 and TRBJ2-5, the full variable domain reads EAGVAQSPRYKIIEKRQSVAFWCNPISGHATLYWYQQILGQGPKLLIQFQNNGVVDDSQLPKDRFSAERLKGVDSTLKIQPAKLEDSAVYLCASSSSGTSGRADQETQYFGPGTRLLVL.

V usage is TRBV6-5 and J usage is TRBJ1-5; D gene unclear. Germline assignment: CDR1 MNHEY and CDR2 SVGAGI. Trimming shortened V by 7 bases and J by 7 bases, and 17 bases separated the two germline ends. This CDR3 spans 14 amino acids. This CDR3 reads CASIPFSGWQPQHF. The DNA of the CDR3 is TGTGCCAGCATTCCTTTTTCGGGGTGGCAGCCCCAGCATTTT.

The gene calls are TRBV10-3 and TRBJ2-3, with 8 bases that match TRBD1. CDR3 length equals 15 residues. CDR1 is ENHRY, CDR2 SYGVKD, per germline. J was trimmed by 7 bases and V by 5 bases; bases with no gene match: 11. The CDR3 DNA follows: TGTGCCATCAGTTCGGACAGGGCGGACGTAAATACGCAGTATTTT. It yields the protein CAISSDRADVNTQYF.

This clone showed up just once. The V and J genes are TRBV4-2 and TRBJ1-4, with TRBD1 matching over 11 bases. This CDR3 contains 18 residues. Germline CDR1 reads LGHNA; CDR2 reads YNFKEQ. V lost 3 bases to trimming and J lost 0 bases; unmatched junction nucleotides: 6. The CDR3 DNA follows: TGTGCCAGCAGCCAGCAGGACAGGGGGCAATCAACTAATGAAAAACTGTTTTTT. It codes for CASSQQDRGQSTNEKLFF.

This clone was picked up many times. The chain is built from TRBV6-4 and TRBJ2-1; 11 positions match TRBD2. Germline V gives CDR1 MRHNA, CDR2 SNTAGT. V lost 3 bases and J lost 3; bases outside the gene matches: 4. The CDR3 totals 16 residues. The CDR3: CASSEAGLADYNEQFF. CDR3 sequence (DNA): TGTGCCAGCAGTGAAGCGGGACTAGCGGACTACAATGAGCAGTTCTTC.

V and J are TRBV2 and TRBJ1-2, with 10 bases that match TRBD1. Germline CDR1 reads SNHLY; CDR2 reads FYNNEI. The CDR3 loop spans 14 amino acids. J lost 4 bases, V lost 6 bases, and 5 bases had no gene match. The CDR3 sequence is CASSRTGGGYGYTF. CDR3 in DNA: TGTGCCAGCAGCCGGACAGGGGGTGGCTATGGCTACACCTTC.

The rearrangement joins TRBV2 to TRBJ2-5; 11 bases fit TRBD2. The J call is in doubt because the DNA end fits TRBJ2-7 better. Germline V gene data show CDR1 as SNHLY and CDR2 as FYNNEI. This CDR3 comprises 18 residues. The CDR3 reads CASSEALLAGGNSYEQYF. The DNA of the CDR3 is TGTGCCAGCAGTGAAGCGCTTCTAGCGGGAGGAAACTCCTACGAGCAGTACTTC.

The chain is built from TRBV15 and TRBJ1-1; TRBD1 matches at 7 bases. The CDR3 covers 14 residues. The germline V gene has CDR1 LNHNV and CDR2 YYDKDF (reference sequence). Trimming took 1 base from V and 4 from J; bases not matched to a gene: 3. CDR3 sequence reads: CATSRAGGPTEAFF. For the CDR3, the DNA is TGTGCCACCAGCAGAGCAGGGGGTCCCACTGAAGCTTTCTTT.

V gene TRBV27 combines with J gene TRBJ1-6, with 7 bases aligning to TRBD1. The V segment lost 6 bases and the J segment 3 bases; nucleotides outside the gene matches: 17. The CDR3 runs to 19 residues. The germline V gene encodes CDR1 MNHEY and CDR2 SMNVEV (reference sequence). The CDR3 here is CASSVLRIRDRLYNSPLHF. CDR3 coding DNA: TGTGCCAGCAGCGTCCTGAGAATCCGGGACAGACTCTATAATTCACCCCTCCACTTT.

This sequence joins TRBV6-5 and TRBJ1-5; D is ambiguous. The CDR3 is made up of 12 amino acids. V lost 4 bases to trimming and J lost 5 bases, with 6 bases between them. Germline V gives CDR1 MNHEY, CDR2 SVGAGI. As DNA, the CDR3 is TGTGCCAGCAGTTCAAATTATCAGCCCCAGCATTTT. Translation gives CASSSNYQPQHF.

CDR3 nucleotide sequence: TGTGCCAGCAGCTTTAGAAGGGGATACTATGGCTACACCTTC. Its protein is CASSFRRGYYGYTF. This chain connects TRBV11-2 to TRBJ1-2; a weak D match, TRBD1 (5 bases). Trimming took off 3 bases at V and 3 bases at J, with 11 bases between the two ends. CDR1 is SGHAT and CDR2 is FQNNGV in the germline V gene. The CDR3 is made up of 14 amino acids.

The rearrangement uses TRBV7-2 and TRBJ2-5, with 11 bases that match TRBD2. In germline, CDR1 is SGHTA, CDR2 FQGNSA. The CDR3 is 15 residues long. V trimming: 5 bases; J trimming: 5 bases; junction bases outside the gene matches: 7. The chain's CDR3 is CASSTDLAGGETQYF. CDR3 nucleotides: TGTGCCAGCAGCACAGACCTAGCGGGGGGTGAGACCCAGTACTTC.

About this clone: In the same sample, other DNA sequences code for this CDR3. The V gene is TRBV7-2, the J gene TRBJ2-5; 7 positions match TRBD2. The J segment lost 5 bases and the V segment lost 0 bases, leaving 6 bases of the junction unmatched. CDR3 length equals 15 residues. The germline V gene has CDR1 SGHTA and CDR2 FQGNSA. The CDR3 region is CASSLAGGPGETQYF. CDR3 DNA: TGTGCCAGCAGCTTAGCGGGAGGGCCGGGTGAGACCCAGTACTTC.